This T cell receptor beta chain was identified in a study of shared clonotypes between healthy human individuals. CDR3 length: 14 residues. Trimming removed 6 bases at V and 4 bases at J, with 15 bases between. With respect to this clone: Antigen unknown.

Study findings and constraints: Generally, naive subsets came out with larger estimated richness than memory subsets. Compared with clonotypes that all four donors shared, non-shared clonotypes had lower generation probabilities.

Using immunoSEQ multiplex PCR, the repertoire was profiled, and TCRdb retains in-frame clones only, with some absent. This table holds nearly 750,000 clones, 72% found once. The V call is TRBV23-1, the J call TRBJ1-2; D is possibly TRBD1 (5 bases). TRBV23-1 is marked as an open reading frame, function uncertain. The TCR sequence derives from a woman in her twenties or thirties in good health. Sequenced: memory CD4+ T cells sorted from blood. Subset: CD45RA-negative fraction. The CDR3 DNA reads as TGCGCCAGCAGGCGGGGGGGTGGGAGCTATGGCTACACCTTC. This gives the protein CASRRGGGSYGYTF.